This T cell receptor beta chain was obtained from a study of sequential checkpoint blockade in melanoma. Whole-study results and caveats: About 30 times likelier clinical benefit followed increased tumor T-cell fraction and clonality.

Profiled with immunoSEQ multiplex PCR; TCRdb holds only in-frame clones, not every one. The top ten clones hold about 10% of a sample with around 9,900 clones, roughly 25% of them seen once. Regarding treatment: randomized to nivolumab then ipilimumab (arm A) or the reverse (arm B). Germline V lookup: CDR1 LNHDA, CDR2 SQIVND (reference sequence). The CDR3 extends over 15 amino acids. Trimming stripped 4 bases from V and 0 bases from J, with 10 bases between. This clone was counted a few times. Its antigen remains unidentified. The TCR was taken from a human donor with melanoma. The material was tumor tissue (inferred from file names), obtained from a patient given nivolumab and ipilimumab in sequence. This rearrangement joins TRBV19 to TRBJ1-3; possibly TRBD1 for D (5 bases). The CDR3 DNA reads TGTGCCAGTAGTACACGGACATACTCTGGAAACACCATATATTTT. This sequence encodes CASSTRTYSGNTIYF.